This T cell receptor (beta chain) was recovered during a study of shared clonotypes between healthy human individuals. Generated by immunoSEQ multiplex PCR, the TCRdb table keeps only in-frame clones and is missing some. The data hold some 2 million clones, with 85% to 95% observed a single time. This CDR3 contains 12 residues. Trimming removed 5 bases at V and 5 bases at J, with 9 bases between. Germline V CDR1 and CDR2: MNHNS, SASEGT. The receptor was derived from a young man in good health. The chain uses TRBV6-1 and TRBJ2-5, with unresolved D. The sample consisted of naive CD4+ T cells sorted from blood. Subset: CD45RA+ positively selected. The CDR3 DNA is TGTGCCAGCAGTTTTGGGGTGGAGACCCAGTACTTC. Its protein product is CASSFGVETQYF.